A single T cell receptor beta chain is shown here with its context. The data derive from a study of shared clonotypes between healthy human individuals. Selected positively for CCR7 and CD45RO-negative, naive CD8 cells excluded terminally differentiated effector memory CD45RA+ cells. Produced via immunoSEQ multiplex PCR; TCRdb's table is partial and in-frame only. This table has about 820,000 clones, 80% to 95% appearing once. Germline CDR1 is SGHVS and CDR2 is FNYEAQ. V gave up 4 bases and J gave up 6 bases; unmatched junction bases: 11. The CDR3 is made up of 16 amino acids. The chain recombines TRBV7-6 with TRBJ2-2; TRBD1 aligns across 7 bases. Sequenced material: naive CD8+ T cells sorted from blood. The receptor was derived from a man aged 25 to 40 in good health. The CDR3 loop is CASSYTGELPAGELFF. DNA of the CDR3: TGTGCCAGCAGCTATACAGGGGAACTTCCAGCCGGGGAGCTGTTTTTT.